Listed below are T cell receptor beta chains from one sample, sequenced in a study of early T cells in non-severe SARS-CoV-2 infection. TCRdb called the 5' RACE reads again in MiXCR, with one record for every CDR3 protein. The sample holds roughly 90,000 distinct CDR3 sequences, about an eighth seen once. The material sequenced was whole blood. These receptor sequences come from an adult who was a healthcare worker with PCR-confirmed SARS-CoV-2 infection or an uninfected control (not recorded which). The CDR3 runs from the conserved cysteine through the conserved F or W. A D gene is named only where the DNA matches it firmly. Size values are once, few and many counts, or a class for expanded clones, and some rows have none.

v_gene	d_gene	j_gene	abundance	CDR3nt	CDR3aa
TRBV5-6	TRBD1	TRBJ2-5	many	TGTGCCAGCAGCTTGGGATGGACAGGGGGCCAAGAGACCCAGTACTTC	CASSLGWTGGQETQYF
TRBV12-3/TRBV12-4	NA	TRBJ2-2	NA	TGTGCCAGCACGTGGAGGGGAACCGGGGAGCTGTTTTTT	CASTWRGTGELFF
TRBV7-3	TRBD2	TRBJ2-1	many	TGTGCCAGCAGCCTCGGGACTAGCGACACCTACAATGAGCAGTTCTTC	CASSLGTSDTYNEQFF
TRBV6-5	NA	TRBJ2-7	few	TGTGCCAGCAGTTACTCGAATCAAGGCGAGCAGTACTTC	CASSYSNQGEQYF
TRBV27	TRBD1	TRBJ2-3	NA	TGTGCCACCAGGGACAGGGGAGGGACAGATACGCAGTATTTT	CATRDRGGTDTQYF
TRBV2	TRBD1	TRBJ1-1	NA	TGTGCCAGCAGTTGGACAGGGCTGACTGAAGCTTTCTTT	CASSWTGLTEAFF
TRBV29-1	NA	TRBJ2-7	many	TGCAGCGTTGAAGATGGAGGGGGACTTTCCTACGAGCAGTACTTC	CSVEDGGGLSYEQYF
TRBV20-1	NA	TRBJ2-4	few	TGCAGTGCTCAACAGGCCGCAGGCAAAAACATTCAGTACTTC	CSAQQAAGKNIQYF
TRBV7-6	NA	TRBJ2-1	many	TGTGCCAGCAGCTTAGCCCAACTCAGCGGTGAGCAGTTCTTC	CASSLAQLSGEQFF
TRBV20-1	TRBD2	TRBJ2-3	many	TGCAGTGCTAGAGATGGGGGTAGCGGGAGGCCCAAGGGAGATACGCAGTATTTT	CSARDGGSGRPKGDTQYF
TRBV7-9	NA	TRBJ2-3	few	TGTGCCAGCAGTTTTAACTATGGGGAGTCGGTGACAGATACGCAGTATTTT	CASSFNYGESVTDTQYF
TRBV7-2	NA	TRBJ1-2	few	TGTGCCAGCGGATCCCAAGTCAAGTATGGCTACACCTTC	CASGSQVKYGYTF
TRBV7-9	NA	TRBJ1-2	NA	TGTGCCAGCAGCTTAGAGGCCAGTTCAAACTATGGCTACACCTTC	CASSLEASSNYGYTF
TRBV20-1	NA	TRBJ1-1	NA	TGCAGTGCTAGAGATTCGGGGCAGGGAGGGATGAACACTGAAGCTTTCTTT	CSARDSGQGGMNTEAFF
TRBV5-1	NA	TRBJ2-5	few	TGCGCCAGCAGCTTGGAGGACAGAGGGGAGACCCAGTACTTC	CASSLEDRGETQYF
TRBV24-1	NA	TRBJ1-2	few	TGTGCCACCAGTGAGACAGGCTATGGCTACACCTTC	CATSETGYGYTF
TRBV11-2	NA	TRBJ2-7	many	TGTGCCAGCAGCTTCAGAACTATCCGCCCGCAATCGAACTACGAGCAGTACTTC	CASSFRTIRPQSNYEQYF
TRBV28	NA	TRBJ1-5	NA	TGTGCCAGCAGTTTCACGGGAAGGCAGCCCCAGCATTTT	CASSFTGRQPQHF
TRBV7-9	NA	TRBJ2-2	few	TGTGCCAGCAGCTTGGATAGCAGGGGTGCGTTTTTT	CASSLDSRGAFF
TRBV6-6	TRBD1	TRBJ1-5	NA	TGTGCCAGCAGTGCTCGGACAGGACCCAATCAGCCCCAGCATTTT	CASSARTGPNQPQHF
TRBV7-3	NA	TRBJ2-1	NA	TGTGCCAGCAGCATCTCGTCAGGTTGGCAAGAGCAGTTCTTC	CASSISSGWQEQFF
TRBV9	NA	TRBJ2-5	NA	TGTGCCAGCAGCGTCGGGGGCTCCCCTGAGACCCAGTACTTC	CASSVGGSPETQYF
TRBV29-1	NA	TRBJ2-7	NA	TGCAGCGTTGTGGGGAGCGGCGAGCAGTACTTC	CSVVGSGEQYF
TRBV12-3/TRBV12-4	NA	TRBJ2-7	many	TGTGCCAGCAGCGGGATTGGGGGGAGCGAGCAGTACTTC	CASSGIGGSEQYF
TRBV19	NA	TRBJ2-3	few	TGTGCCAGTAGTCCCTGGAACACAGATACGCAGTATTTT	CASSPWNTDTQYF
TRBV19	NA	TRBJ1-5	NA	TGTGCCAGTAGTACACAAGCAGGGGCCAACAATCAGCCCCAGCATTTT	CASSTQAGANNQPQHF
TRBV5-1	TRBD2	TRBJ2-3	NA	TGCGCCAGCAGCTTAGCGGGAAGCACAGATACGCAGTATTTT	CASSLAGSTDTQYF